Below are 10 T cell receptor beta chains sequenced from a single sample in a study of spatial heterogeneity in lung cancer (dated by TCRdb to between 2018 and 2021). The time point tag for this specimen amounts to: sample taken at primary tumor resection. The protocol used for the library was 5' RACE. The sample was run on a NextSeq 500. The raw public reads went through TCRdb reprocessing: fastp at Q25, MiXCR clone calling, in-frame beta chains kept. Rows are combined by CDR3 protein, so each entry shows the most common genes and DNA. This sample gives around 40,000 distinct CDR3 sequences in total; roughly 5.2% of them show up just once. The ten largest account for about a quarter of the sample. The material sequenced was PBMCs, taken at surgery. The receptor source for this set is a female donor with early-stage non-small cell lung cancer.

This rearrangement joins TRBV6-5 to TRBJ2-3; the match to TRBD2 covers 8 bases. Trimming took 5 bases from V and 3 from J; bases not matched to a gene: 4. In germline, CDR1 is MNHEY, CDR2 SVGAGI. The CDR3 totals 14 residues. CDR3 sequence: CASSPGLDTDTQYF. CDR3 bases: TGTGCCAGCAGTCCGGGACTAGATACAGATACGCAGTATTTT.

This clonotype was picked up many times. J is TRBJ2-1 and V is TRBV6-6, with a tentative D call TRBD2 (6 bases). V was shortened by 5 bases and J by 9 bases, with 23 bases between the two germline ends. There are 16 residues in the CDR3. The germline V gene encodes CDR1 MNHNY and CDR2 SVGAGI (reference sequence). CDR3: CASSPKGLSSSVEQFF. The CDR3 DNA reads as TGTGCCAGCAGTCCAAAGGGACTTTCGTCGAGTGTTGAGCAGTTCTTC.

This clonotype was picked up many times. Written as DNA, the CDR3 is TGTGCCGCTCGGGCCCAGATGCTCGACTACGAGCAGTACTTC. It codes for CAARAQMLDYEQYF. This chain links TRBV24-1 with TRBJ2-7; no firm D call. CDR3 length: 14 residues. Trimming stripped 12 bases from V and 3 bases from J, with 20 bases between. Germline V CDR1 and CDR2: KGHDR, SFDVKD.

CDR3 nucleotides: TGTGCCAGCAAACCCTACGAGGGCGCATGGTCTCATAGCAATCAGCCCCAGCATTTT. Translated: CASKPYEGAWSHSNQPQHF. The rearrangement joins TRBV28 to TRBJ1-5; D is ambiguous. The CDR3 runs to 19 residues. V was clipped by 7 bases and J by 0 bases, with 25 bases between them. CDR1 and CDR2 from the germline V gene are MDHEN and SYDVKM.

Ten or more counts support this clonotype. The gene calls are TRBV5-1 and TRBJ2-1; D is unclear. V lost 4 bases, J lost 5 bases, and 10 bases lay in between. There are 13 residues in the CDR3. The germline CDR1 and CDR2 sequences are SGHRS and YFSETQ. For the CDR3, the DNA is TGCGCCAGCAGCCTGCAAATCGACAATGAGCAGTTCTTC. Encoded protein: CASSLQIDNEQFF.

In this sample, this clonotype turned up many times. CDR3 amino acids: CSGWFATNEKLFF. CDR3 nucleotides: TGCAGCGGTTGGTTTGCAACTAATGAAAAACTGTTTTTT. This chain joins TRBV29-1 and TRBJ1-4; D ambiguous. Trimming shortened V by 7 bases and J by 0 bases, and 9 bases separated the two germline ends. Germline-derived CDR1 and CDR2 are SQVTM and ANQGSEA. This CDR3 spans 13 amino acids.

The table lists this clonotype with many counts. Written as DNA, the CDR3 is TGTGCCAGCAGCGTGGGACAGGGGGATCAGCCCCAGCATTTT. This encodes CASSVGQGDQPQHF. This rearrangement joins TRBV7-9 to TRBJ1-5; 11 bases are shared with TRBD1. V lost 5 bases to trimming and J lost 5 bases; unmatched junction nucleotides: 2. The germline CDR1 and CDR2 sequences are SEHNR and FQNEAQ (reference sequence). The CDR3 covers 14 residues.

This clonotype has ten or more counts. The gene calls are TRBV9 and TRBJ1-2; maybe TRBD1 (6 bases). This CDR3 has 12 residues. The V and J ends lost 6 bases and 4 bases respectively, with 10 bases between them. The germline V gene encodes CDR1 SGDLS and CDR2 YYNGEE. The CDR3 region has the DNA TGTGCCAGCACCTCGACAGGCTATGGCTACACCTTC. Translating it yields CASTSTGYGYTF. Supplemented by reference TRBV9 and TRBJ1-2, the full variable domain reads DSGVTQTPKHLITATGQRVTLRCSPRSGDLSVYWYQQSLDQGLQFLIQYYNGEERAKGNILERFSAQQFPDLHSELNLSSLELGDSALYFCASTSTGYGYTFGSGTRLTVV.

CDR3 coding DNA: TGCGCCAGCAGCTTGGGACAGCAAGAGACCCAGTACTTC. It specifies CASSLGQQETQYF. This sequence joins TRBV5-1 and TRBJ2-5, with a weak D call TRBD1 (5 bases). CDR3 length: 13 amino acids. The V and J ends lost 0 bases and 2 bases respectively, with 5 bases between them. Germline V gene lookup returns CDR1 SGHRS and CDR2 YFSETQ. The full variable domain, its missing parts supplied by reference TRBV5-1 and TRBJ2-5, is KAGVTQTPRYLIKTRGQQVTLSCSPISGHRSVSWYQQTPGQGLQFLFEYFSETQRNKGNFPGRFSGRQFSNSRSEMNVSTLELGDSALYLCASSLGQQETQYFGPGTRLLVL.

This clonotype came up many times. The chain links TRBV5-6 to TRBJ2-5, with a tentative D call TRBD1 (5 bases). This CDR3 is built from 13 residues. The germline V gene has CDR1 SGHDT and CDR2 YYEEEE. V was clipped by 1 base and J by 5 bases, with 9 bases between them. CDR3 sequence reads: CASSLKGVETQYF. The CDR3 DNA sequence: TGTGCCAGCAGCTTGAAAGGGGTCGAGACCCAGTACTTC.